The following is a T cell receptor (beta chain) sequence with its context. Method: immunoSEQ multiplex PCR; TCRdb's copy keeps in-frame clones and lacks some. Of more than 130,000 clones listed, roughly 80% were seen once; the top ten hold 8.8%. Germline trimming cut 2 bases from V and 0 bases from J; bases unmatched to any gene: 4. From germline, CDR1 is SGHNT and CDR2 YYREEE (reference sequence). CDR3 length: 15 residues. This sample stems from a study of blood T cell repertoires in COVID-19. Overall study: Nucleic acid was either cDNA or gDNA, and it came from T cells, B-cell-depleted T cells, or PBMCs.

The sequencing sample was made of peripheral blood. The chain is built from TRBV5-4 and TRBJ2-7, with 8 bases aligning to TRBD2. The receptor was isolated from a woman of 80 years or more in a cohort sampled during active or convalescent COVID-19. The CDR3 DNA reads TGTGCCAGCAGCTTCGGGGGGGGGAGCTCCTACGAGCAGTACGTC. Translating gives CASSFGGGSSYEQYV.